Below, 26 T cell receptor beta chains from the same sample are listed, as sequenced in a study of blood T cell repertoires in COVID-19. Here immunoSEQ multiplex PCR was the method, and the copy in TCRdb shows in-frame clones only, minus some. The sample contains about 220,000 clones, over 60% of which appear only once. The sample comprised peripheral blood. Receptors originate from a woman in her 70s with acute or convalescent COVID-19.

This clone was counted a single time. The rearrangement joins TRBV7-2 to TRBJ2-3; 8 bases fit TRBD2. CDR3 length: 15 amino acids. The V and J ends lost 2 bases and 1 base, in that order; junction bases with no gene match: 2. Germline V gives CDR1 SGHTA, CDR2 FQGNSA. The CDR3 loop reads CASSLSGGRTDTQYF. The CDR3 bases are TGTGCCAGCAGCTTAAGCGGGGGCCGCACAGATACGCAGTATTTT. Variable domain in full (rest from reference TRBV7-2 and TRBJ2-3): GAGVSQSPSNKVTEKGKDVELRCDPISGHTALYWYRQSLGQGLEFLIYFQGNSAPDKSGLPSDRFSAERTGGSVSTLTIQRTQQEDSAVYLCASSLSGGRTDTQYFGPGTRLTVL.

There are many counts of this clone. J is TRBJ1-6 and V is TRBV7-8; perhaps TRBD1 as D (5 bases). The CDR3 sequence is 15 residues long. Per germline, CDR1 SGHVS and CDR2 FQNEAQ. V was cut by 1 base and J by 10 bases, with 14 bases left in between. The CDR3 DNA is TGTGCCAGCAGCTTAGATGGTCTTAGGGGCTCACCCCTCCACTTT. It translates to CASSLDGLRGSPLHF.

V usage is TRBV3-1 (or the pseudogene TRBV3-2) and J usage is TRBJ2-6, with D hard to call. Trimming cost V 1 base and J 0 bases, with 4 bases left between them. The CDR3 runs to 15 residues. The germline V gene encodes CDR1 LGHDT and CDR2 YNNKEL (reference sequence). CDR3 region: CASSQVISGANVLTF. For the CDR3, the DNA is TGTGCCAGCAGCCAAGTCATCTCTGGGGCCAACGTCCTGACTTTC.

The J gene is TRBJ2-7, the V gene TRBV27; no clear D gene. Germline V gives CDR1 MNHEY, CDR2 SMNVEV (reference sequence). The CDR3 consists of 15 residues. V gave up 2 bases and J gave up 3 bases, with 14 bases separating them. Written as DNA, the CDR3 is TGTGCCAGCAGTTTACGTGTTACCGACTTCTACGAGCAGTACTTC. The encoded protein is CASSLRVTDFYEQYF.

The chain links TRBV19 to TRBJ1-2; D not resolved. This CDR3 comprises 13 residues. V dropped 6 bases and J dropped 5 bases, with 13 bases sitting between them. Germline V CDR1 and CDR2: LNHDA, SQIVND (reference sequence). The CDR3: CASRGGGEYGYTF. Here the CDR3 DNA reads TGTGCCAGTAGGGGCGGCGGGGAGTATGGCTACACCTTC. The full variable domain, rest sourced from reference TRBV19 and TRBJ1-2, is DGGITQSPKYLFRKEGQNVTLSCEQNLNHDAMYWYRQDPGQGLRLIYYSQIVNDFQKGDIAEGYSVSREKKESFPLTVTSAQKNPTAFYLCASRGGGEYGYTFGSGTRLTVV.

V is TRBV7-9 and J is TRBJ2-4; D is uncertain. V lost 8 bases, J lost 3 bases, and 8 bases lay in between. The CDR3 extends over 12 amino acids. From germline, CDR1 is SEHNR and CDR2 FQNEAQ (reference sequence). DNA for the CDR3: TGTGCCAGCGGAGAGGACAAAAACATTCAGTACTTC. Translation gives CASGEDKNIQYF.

The CDR3 sequence: CAISGTTGDYGYTF. CDR3 coding DNA: TGTGCCATCAGTGGGACCACAGGGGACTATGGCTACACCTTC. J is TRBJ1-2 and V is TRBV10-3, with TRBD1 matching over 7 bases. Looked up from germline, CDR1 is ENHRY and CDR2 is SYGVKD. CDR3 size: 14 residues. V gave up 4 bases and J gave up 3 bases; unmatched junction bases: 5.

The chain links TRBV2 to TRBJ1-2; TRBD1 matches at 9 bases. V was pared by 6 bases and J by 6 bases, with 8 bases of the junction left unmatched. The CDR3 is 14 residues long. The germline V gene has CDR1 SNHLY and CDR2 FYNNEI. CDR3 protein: CASRGRQGGNGYTF. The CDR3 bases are TGTGCCAGCAGAGGGAGACAGGGGGGGAATGGCTACACCTTC. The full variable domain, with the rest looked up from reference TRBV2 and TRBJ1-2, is EPEVTQTPSHQVTQMGQEVILRCVPISNHLYFYWYRQILGQKVEFLVSFYNNEISEKSEIFDDQFSVERPDGSNFTLKIRSTKLEDSAMYFCASRGRQGGNGYTFGSGTRLTVV.

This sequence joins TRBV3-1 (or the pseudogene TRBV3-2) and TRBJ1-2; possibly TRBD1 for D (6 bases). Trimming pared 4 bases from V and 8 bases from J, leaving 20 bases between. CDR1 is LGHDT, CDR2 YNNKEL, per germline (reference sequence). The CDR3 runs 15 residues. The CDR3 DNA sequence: TGTGCCAGCAGCCCGACGGACGGGGGGCGTATAGGCTACACCTTC. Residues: CASSPTDGGRIGYTF.

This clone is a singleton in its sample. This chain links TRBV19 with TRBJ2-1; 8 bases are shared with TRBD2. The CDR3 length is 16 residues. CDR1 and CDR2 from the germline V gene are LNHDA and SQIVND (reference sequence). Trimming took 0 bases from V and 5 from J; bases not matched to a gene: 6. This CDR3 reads CASSIDGRGENNEQFF. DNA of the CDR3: TGTGCCAGTAGTATAGACGGGCGGGGGGAGAACAATGAGCAGTTCTTC.

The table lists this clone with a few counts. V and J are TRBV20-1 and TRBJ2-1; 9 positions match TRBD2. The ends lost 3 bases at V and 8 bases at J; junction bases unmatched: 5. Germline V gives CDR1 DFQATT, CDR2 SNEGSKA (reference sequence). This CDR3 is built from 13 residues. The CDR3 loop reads CSASPGGGDEQFF. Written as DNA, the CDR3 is TGCAGTGCTAGTCCGGGCGGGGGGGATGAGCAGTTCTTC.

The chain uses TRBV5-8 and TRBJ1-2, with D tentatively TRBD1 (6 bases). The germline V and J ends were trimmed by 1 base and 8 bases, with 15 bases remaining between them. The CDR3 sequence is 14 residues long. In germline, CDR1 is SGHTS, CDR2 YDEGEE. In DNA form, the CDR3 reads TGTGCCAGCAGCTTGAACAGGGAAAGGCAGGGCTACACCTTC. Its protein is CASSLNRERQGYTF.

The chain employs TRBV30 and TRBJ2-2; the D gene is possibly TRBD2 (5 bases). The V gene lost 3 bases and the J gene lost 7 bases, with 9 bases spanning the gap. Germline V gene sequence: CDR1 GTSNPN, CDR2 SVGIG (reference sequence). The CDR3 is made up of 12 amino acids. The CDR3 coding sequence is TGTGCCTGGAGGGCGGGTTACGGGGAGCTGTTTTTT. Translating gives CAWRAGYGELFF. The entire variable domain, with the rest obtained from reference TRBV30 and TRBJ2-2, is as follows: SQTIHQWPATLVQPVGSPLSLECTVEGTSNPNLYWYRQAAGRGLQLLFYSVGIGQISSEVPQNLSASRPQDRQFILSSKKLLLSDSGFYLCAWRAGYGELFFGEGSRLTVL.

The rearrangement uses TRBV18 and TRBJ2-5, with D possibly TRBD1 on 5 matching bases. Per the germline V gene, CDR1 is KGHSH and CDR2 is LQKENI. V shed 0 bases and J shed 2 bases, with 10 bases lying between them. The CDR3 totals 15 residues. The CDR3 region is CASSPPLTGQETQYF. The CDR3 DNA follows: TGTGCCAGCTCACCACCACTTACAGGACAAGAGACCCAGTACTTC.

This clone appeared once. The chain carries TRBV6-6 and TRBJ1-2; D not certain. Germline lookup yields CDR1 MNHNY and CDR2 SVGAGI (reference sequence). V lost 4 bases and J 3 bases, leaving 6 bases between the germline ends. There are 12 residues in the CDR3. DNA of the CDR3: TGTGCCAGCAGTTCCGGGGACTATGGCTACACCTTC. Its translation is CASSSGDYGYTF.

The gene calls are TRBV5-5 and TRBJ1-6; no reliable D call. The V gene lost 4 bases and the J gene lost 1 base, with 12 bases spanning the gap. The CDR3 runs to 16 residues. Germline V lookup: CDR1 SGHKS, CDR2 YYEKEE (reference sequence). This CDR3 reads CASSQEPGSYNSPLHF. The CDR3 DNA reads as TGTGCCAGCAGCCAAGAACCAGGATCCTATAATTCACCCCTCCACTTT.

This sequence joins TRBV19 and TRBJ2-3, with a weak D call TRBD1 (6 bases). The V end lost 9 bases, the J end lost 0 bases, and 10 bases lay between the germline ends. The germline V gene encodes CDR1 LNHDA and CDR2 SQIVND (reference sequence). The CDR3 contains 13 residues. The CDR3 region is CASATGSTDTQYF. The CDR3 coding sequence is TGTGCCAGCGCTACAGGGAGCACAGATACGCAGTATTTT.

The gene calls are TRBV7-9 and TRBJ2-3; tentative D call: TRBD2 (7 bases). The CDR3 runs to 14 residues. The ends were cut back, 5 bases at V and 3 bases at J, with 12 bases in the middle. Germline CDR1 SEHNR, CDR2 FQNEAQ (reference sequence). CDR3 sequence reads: CASSPGGGTDTQYF. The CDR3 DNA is TGTGCCAGCAGCCCGGGGGGCGGGACAGATACGCAGTATTTT.

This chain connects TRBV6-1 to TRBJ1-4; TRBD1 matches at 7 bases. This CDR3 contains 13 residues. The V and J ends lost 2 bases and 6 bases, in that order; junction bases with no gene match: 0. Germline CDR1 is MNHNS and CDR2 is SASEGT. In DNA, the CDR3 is TGTGCCAGCAGTGAACAGGGGGATGAAAAACTGTTTTTT. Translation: CASSEQGDEKLFF.

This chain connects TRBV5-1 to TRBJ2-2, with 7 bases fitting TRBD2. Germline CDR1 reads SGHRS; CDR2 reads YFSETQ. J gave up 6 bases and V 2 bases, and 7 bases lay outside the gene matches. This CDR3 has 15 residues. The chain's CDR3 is CASSFISGAAGELFF. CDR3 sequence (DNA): TGCGCCAGCAGCTTCATCAGCGGGGCGGCCGGGGAGCTGTTTTTT.

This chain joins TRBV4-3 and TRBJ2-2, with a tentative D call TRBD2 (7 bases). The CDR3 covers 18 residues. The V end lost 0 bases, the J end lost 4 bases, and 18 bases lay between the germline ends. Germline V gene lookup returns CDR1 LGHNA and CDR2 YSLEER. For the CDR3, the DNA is TGCGCCAGCAGCCAAGACCCGGTCGGACAGCGGGGCACCGGGGAGCTGTTTTTT. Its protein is CASSQDPVGQRGTGELFF.

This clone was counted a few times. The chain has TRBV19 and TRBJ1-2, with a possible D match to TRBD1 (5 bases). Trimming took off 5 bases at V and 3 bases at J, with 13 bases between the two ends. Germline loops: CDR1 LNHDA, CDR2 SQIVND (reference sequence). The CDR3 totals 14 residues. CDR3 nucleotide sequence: TGTGCCAGTAGTTCCGGGGGGGGATACTATGGCTACACCTTC. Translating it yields CASSSGGGYYGYTF.

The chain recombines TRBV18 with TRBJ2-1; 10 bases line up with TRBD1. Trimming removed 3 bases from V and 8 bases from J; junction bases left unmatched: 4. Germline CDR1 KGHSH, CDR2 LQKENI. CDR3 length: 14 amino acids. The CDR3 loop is CASSPGQGPHEQFF. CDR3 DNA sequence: TGTGCCAGCTCACCGGGACAGGGGCCACATGAGCAGTTCTTC.

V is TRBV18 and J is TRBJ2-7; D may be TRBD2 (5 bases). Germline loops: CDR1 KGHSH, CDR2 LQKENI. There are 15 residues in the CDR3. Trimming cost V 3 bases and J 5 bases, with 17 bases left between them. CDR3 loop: CASSPPGVDPNEQYF. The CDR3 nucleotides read TGTGCCAGCTCACCCCCCGGGGTGGACCCGAACGAGCAGTACTTC.

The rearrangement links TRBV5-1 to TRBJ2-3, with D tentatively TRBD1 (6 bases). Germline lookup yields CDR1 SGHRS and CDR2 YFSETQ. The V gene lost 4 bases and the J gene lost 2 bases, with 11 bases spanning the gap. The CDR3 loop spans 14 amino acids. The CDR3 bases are TGCGCCAGCAGCGCAGGGGAGATCACAGATACGCAGTATTTT. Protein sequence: CASSAGEITDTQYF.

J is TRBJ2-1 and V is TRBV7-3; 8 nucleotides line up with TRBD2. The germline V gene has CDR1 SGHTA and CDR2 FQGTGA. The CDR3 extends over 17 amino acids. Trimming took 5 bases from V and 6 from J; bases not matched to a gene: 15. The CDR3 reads CASSLRSGGAESNEQFF. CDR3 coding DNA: TGTGCCAGCAGCCTTCGTTCCGGGGGGGCTGAATCCAATGAGCAGTTCTTC.